This TCR beta chain was obtained from a study of T cells in Graves' hyperthyroidism and ophthalmopathy (dated by TCRdb to about 2019). Broadly, across the study: Peripheral blood was sampled at the time of initial diagnosis, prior to any treatment. To identify distinguishing TCR V-J signatures, a discovery cohort of some 99 patients was used, comprising under 45 with Graves' ophthalmopathy and 55 to 65 with stable Graves' hyperthyroidism. An independent validation cohort of about 20 hyperthyroidism patients and approximately 17 patients who later progressed to ophthalmopathy tested prospective prediction of ophthalmopathy. The approximately 90 discovery patients were divided at random into training and test sets in a 7:3 ratio. In addition, the study compared T-cell repertoires in thyroid tissue and in blood from over 5 Graves' hyperthyroidism patients. Once sampling was done, hyperthyroidism patients were given methimazole at a starting dose of 30 mg daily, whereas ophthalmopathy patients were given high-dose intravenous methylprednisolone. According to the paper, TCR Vbeta CDR3 sequencing was carried out on 135 peripheral blood samples, which came from under 50 ophthalmopathy, roughly 75 hyperthyroidism and some 17 progressor patients.

Of note for this clonotype: Its target antigen remains unknown. No qualities accompany the bases; no much larger clone lies one base away.

Paper-wide results and their limitations: Ophthalmopathy was separated from stable hyperthyroidism by a 13 V-J signature model, with around 90% sensitivity and around 81% specificity obtained in cross-validation and 80%/75% obtained in testing. Most expanded thyroid clonotypes (frequency above 0.001) were also detected in blood, suggesting blood repertoires may reflect thyroid immune responses. Sample size was not statistically predetermined, and blinding of investigators to group allocation was not performed. In validation, the model predicted progression to ophthalmopathy a median of roughly 6.1 months before onset, with about 64% sensitivity and roughly 77% specificity.

Stable Graves' hyperthyroidism was defined as no progression to ophthalmopathy during 18 months of follow-up. Hyperthyroidism patients were newly diagnosed, with disease duration under 2 months, and aged 18 to 65 years. The study excluded patients with uncontrolled infections, other autoimmune diseases, pregnancy or lactation. Diagnoses relied on clinical symptoms, serum thyroxine and TRAb, thyroid ultrasound and orbital computed tomography. PBMCs were separated from roughly 10 ml of fresh peripheral blood using Ficoll-Paque density gradient centrifugation. Trizol reagent was used to extract total RNA, and RNA quality was then checked on an Agilent 2100 Bioanalyzer. The TCR beta CDR3 regions were amplified from RNA transcripts. For the first round of RT-PCR on the TCR CDR3, the HTBI primer set was used together with the Qiagen OneStep RT-PCR kit. The libraries were constructed in a second round of multiplex PCR and then size-selected and purified. Paired-end sequencing of the libraries was performed with 100 bp reads on an Illumina HiSeq2000. The authors' pipeline ran thus. SOAPnuke was used to process the raw data, throwing out any read that contained adapters or uncalled bases, had a mean Phred below 15, or lacked an exact constant-primer or identifier match. High-quality paired reads were merged with COPE v1.2.5, and unique nucleotide sequences were defined as clonotypes. MiTCR v1.1 was used to align the clonotypes against IMGT TRBV, TRBD and TRBJ reference segments. The analysis was restricted to V-J combinations with a frequency above 0.0001, which together covered 99% to 99.2% of the repertoires. A TCS score was defined as the ratio between F50 (clonal expansion) and ExV (chaos), using BLOSUM62-based TCRdist between CDR3 peptides within each V-J. Welch's t-statistics and random forest reduced 450 to 600 V-J features to about 12, which were used in a naive Bayes classifier (R e1071). Through fastp at Q25 and MiXCR, TCRdb rebuilt clones from the public reads, retaining in-frame beta chains. A single entry per CDR3 protein holds the most common genes and DNA from its merged rows. TCRdb, not the original authors, processed these V and J calls. The table for this sample lists roughly 300,000 distinct CDR3 sequences; 15% to 20% of them were counted only once. Around 47% of the sample rests with the top ten.

CDR1 and CDR2, per the germline V gene, are SGHAT and FQNNGV. V drops 6 bases and J drops 3 bases, leaving 15 bases in between. Reading from cysteine to phenylalanine, the CDR3 counts 15 amino acids. Of the read, only the CDR3 DNA is kept; its 45 bases are in frame from base 1. Sequenced sample: blood. The rearranged segments are TRBV11-2 and TRBJ2-1; the D region possibly corresponds to TRBD2 (6 bases align). This receptor was identified in a woman aged 50 to 60 with Graves' hyperthyroidism. The sequence in DNA is TGTGCCAGCAGAACCCGGGACTCGGTCTACAATGAGCAGTTCTTC. Its protein is CASRTRDSVYNEQFF.